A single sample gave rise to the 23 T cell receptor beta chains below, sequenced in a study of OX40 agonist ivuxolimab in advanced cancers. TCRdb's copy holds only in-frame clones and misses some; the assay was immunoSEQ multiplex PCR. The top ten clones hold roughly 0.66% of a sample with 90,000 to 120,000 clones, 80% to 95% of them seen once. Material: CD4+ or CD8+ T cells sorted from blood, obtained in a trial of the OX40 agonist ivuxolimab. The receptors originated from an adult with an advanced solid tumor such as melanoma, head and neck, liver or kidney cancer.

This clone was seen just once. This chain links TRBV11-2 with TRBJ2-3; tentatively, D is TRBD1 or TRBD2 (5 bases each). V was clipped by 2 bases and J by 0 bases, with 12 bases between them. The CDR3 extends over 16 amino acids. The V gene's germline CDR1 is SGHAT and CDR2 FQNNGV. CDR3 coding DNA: TGTGCCAGCAGCTTAAACCCGGGGCTAAGCACAGATACGCAGTATTTT. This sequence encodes CASSLNPGLSTDTQYF.

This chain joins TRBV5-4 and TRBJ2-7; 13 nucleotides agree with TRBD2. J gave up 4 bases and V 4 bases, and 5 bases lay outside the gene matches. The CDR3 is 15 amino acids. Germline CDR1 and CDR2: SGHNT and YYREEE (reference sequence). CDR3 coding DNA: TGTGCCAGCAGCCAAACGGGACTAGCGGGATACGAGCAGTACTTC. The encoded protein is CASSQTGLAGYEQYF.

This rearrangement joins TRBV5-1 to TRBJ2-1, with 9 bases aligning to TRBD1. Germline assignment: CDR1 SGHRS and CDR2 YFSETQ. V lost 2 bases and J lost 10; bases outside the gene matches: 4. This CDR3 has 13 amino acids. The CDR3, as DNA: TGCGCCAGCAGCTTTACAGGGGGCCAGGAGCAGTTCTTC. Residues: CASSFTGGQEQFF.

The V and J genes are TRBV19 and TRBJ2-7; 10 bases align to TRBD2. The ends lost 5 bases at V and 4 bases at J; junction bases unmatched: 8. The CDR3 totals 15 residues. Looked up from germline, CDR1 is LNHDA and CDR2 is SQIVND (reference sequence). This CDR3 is CASSSPGTSVYEQYF. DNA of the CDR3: TGTGCCAGTAGTTCCCCCGGGACTAGCGTTTACGAGCAGTACTTC.

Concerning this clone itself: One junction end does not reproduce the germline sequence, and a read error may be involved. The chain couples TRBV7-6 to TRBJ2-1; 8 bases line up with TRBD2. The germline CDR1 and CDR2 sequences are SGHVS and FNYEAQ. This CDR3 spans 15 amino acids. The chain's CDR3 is CASSLAGSSYNEQFF. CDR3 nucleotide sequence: TGTGCCAGCAGTTTAGCGGGAAGCTCCTACAATGAGCAGTTCTTC.

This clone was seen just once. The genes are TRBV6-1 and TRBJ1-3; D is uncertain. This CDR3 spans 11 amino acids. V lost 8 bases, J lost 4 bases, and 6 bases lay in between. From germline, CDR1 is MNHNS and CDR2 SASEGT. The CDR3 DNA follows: TGTGCCAGCGGGTTAGGAAACACCATATATTTT. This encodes CASGLGNTIYF.

The DNA of the CDR3 is TGCGCCAGCAGCTCCGGGGTGATTGAGTACGAGCAGTACTTC. Encoded protein: CASSSGVIEYEQYF. The chain carries TRBV5-1 and TRBJ2-7; D possibly corresponds to TRBD2 (5 bases). From germline, CDR1 is SGHRS and CDR2 YFSETQ. The CDR3 runs to 14 residues. V gave up 3 bases and J gave up 4 bases, with 14 bases separating them.

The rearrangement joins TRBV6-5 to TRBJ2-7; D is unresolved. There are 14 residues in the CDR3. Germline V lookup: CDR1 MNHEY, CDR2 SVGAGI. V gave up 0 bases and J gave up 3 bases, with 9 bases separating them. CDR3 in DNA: TGTGCCAGCAGTTACTCGAAACTGCTCTACGAGCAGTACTTC. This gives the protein CASSYSKLLYEQYF.

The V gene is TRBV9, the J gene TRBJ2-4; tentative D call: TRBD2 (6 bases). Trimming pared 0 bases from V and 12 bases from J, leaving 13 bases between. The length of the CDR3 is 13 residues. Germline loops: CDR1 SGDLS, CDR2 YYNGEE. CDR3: CASSVGSGTYQYF. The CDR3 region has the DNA TGTGCCAGCAGCGTAGGCTCCGGGACTTATCAGTACTTC.

DNA of the CDR3: TGCGCCAGCAGTACCGGGACACAAAACACCGGGGAGCTGTTTTTT. The encoded protein is CASSTGTQNTGELFF. The gene calls are TRBV10-1 and TRBJ2-2, with D maybe TRBD1 (6 bases). V gave up 5 bases and J gave up 2 bases, with 12 bases separating them. The CDR3 extends over 15 amino acids. The V gene's germline CDR1 is WNHNN and CDR2 SYGVQD (reference sequence).

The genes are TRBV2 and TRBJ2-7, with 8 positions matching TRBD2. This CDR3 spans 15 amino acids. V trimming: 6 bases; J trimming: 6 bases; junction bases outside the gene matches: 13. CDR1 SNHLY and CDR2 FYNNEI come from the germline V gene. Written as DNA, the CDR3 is TGTGCCAGCAGGCTAAGAGCGGGACTAGATAGCGAGCAGTACTTC. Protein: CASRLRAGLDSEQYF.

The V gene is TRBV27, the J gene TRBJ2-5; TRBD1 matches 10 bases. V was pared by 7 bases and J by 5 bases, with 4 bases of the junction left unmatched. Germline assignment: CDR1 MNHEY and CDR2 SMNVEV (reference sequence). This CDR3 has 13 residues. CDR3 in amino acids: CASTTGGRETQYF. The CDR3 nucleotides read TGTGCCAGCACGACAGGGGGCAGGGAGACCCAGTACTTC.

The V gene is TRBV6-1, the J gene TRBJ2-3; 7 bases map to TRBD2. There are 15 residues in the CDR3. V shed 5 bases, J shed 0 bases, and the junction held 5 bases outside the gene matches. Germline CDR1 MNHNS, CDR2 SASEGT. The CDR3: CASSNSGKSTDTQYF. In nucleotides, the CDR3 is TGTGCCAGCAGTAACAGCGGGAAAAGCACAGATACGCAGTATTTT.

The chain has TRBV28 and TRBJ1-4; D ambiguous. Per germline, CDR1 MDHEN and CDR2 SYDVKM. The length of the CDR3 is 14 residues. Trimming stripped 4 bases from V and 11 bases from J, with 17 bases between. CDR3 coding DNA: TGTGCCAGCAGTTCCCGATCCGGGGTTCGGAAACTGTTTTTT. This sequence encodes CASSSRSGVRKLFF. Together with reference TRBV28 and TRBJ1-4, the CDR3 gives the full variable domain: DVKVTQSSRYLVKRTGEKVFLECVQDMDHENMFWYRQDPGLGLRLIYFSYDVKMKEKGDIPEGYSVSREKKERFSLILESASTNQTSMYLCASSSRSGVRKLFFGSGTQLSVL.

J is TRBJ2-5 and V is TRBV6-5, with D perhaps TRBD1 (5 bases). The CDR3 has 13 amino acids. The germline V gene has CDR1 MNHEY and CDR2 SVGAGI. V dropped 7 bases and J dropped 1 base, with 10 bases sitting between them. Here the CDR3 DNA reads TGTGCCAGCAAAAGGACAAGCCAAGAGACCCAGTACTTC. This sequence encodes CASKRTSQETQYF.

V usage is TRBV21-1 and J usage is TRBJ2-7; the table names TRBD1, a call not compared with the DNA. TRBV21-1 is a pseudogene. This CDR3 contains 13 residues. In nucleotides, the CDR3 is TGTGCCAGCAGCCTAGGACAGTTCTACGAGCAGTACTTC. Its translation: CASSLGQFYEQYF.

CDR3 sequence: CASSPPGQPEQFF. In DNA, the CDR3 is TGTGCCAGCTCACCACCTGGCCAACCTGAGCAGTTCTTC. The V gene is TRBV18, the J gene TRBJ2-1, with no clear D. The CDR3 loop spans 13 amino acids. V lost 0 bases to trimming and J lost 9 bases, with 9 bases between them. The germline V gene has CDR1 KGHSH and CDR2 LQKENI.

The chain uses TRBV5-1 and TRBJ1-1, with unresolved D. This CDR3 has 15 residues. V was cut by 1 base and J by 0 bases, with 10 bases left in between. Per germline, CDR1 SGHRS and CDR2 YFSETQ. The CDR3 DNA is TGCGCCAGCAGCTTGAACACCAATATGAACACTGAAGCTTTCTTT. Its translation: CASSLNTNMNTEAFF.

The CDR3 spells CASSYSKASATGELFF. The CDR3 DNA reads as TGTGCCAGCAGTTACTCGAAGGCTAGCGCCACCGGGGAGCTGTTTTTT. The J gene is TRBJ2-2, the V gene TRBV6-5, with a tentative D call TRBD2 (6 bases). Trimming left V 0 bases short and J 4 bases short, with 12 bases between. Germline V CDR1 and CDR2: MNHEY, SVGAGI. This CDR3 has 16 amino acids.

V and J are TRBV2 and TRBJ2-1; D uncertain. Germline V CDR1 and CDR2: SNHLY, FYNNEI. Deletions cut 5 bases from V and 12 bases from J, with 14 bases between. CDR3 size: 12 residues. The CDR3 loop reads CASSPTAVGQFF. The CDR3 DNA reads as TGTGCCAGCAGTCCGACGGCCGTTGGGCAGTTCTTC.

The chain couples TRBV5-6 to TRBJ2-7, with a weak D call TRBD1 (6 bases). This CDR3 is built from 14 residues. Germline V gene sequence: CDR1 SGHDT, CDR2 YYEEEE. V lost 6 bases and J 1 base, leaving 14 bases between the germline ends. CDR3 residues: CASTWGQVSYEQYF. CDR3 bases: TGTGCCAGCACCTGGGGGCAAGTTTCCTACGAGCAGTACTTC.

The CDR3: CASSDTIYEQYF. As DNA, the CDR3 is TGTGCCAGCAGTGACACGATCTACGAGCAGTACTTC. The chain combines TRBV6-1 with TRBJ2-7, with unresolved D. Germline CDR1 is MNHNS and CDR2 is SASEGT. V lost 3 bases, J lost 3 bases, and 6 bases lay in between. CDR3 length equals 12 residues.

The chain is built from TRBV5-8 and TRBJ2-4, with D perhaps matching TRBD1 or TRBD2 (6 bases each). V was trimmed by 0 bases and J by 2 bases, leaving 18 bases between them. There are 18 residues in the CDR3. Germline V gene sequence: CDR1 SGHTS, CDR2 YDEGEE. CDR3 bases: TGTGCCAGCAGCTTGGTCCGAAGACAGGCGGGAACCAAAAACATTCAGTACTTC. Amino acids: CASSLVRRQAGTKNIQYF.